These 30 T cell receptor beta chains originate from one sample sequenced in a study of blood T cell repertoires in COVID-19. Profiling relied on immunoSEQ multiplex PCR, and the TCRdb table lists in-frame clones only, not all of them. This table has roughly 13,000 clones, around 73% appearing once. The sample taken for sequencing was peripheral blood. These receptor sequences come from a boy aged 2 to 10 with active or convalescent COVID-19.

This clone was recorded only once. The genes are TRBV6-5 and TRBJ1-1; no firm D call. The CDR3 is 15 amino acids. Germline CDR1 MNHEY, CDR2 SVGAGI. V gave up 0 bases and J gave up 0 bases, with 8 bases separating them. CDR3 sequence reads: CASSYSTFMNTEAFF. The DNA for the CDR3 is TGTGCCAGCAGTTACTCCACATTTATGAACACTGAAGCTTTCTTT.

This chain links TRBV30 with TRBJ2-5; D not resolved. Between the trimmed V and J ends, which lost 5 bases and 7 bases, there was a span of 14 bases. The CDR3 extends over 12 amino acids. CDR1 and CDR2 (germline): GTSNPN, SVGIG (reference sequence). The CDR3, as DNA: TGTGCCTGGTCAAAAGCGTCGGGGACCCAGTACTTC. Amino acid sequence: CAWSKASGTQYF.

The V call is TRBV5-5, the J call TRBJ2-7, with D possibly matching TRBD2 (6 bases). In germline, CDR1 is SGHKS, CDR2 YYEKEE (reference sequence). The germline V and J ends were trimmed by 6 bases and 3 bases, with 13 bases remaining between them. The CDR3 extends over 13 amino acids. The CDR3 sequence: CASTTNGGYEQYF. The CDR3 DNA reads as TGTGCCAGCACCACGAACGGGGGCTACGAGCAGTACTTC.

This clone showed up just a few times. The chain links TRBV5-1 to TRBJ1-3; D ambiguous. CDR3 length equals 14 residues. With 4 bases removed from V and 4 bases from J, the gap between germline ends came to 12 bases. The germline gives CDR1 SGHRS, CDR2 YFSETQ. CDR3 residues: CASSPGSAGNTIYF. As DNA, the CDR3 is TGCGCCAGCAGCCCGGGGAGCGCCGGAAACACCATATATTTT.

V is TRBV5-5 and J is TRBJ1-4; D is uncertain. V was shortened by 2 bases and J by 3 bases, with 14 bases between the two germline ends. The CDR3 loop spans 16 amino acids. Germline CDR1 is SGHKS and CDR2 is YYEKEE (reference sequence). The CDR3 here is CASSFGTGRANEKLFF. CDR3 in DNA: TGTGCCAGCAGCTTCGGCACTGGGAGGGCTAATGAAAAACTGTTTTTT. Drawing the rest from reference TRBV5-5 and TRBJ1-4, the complete variable domain is DAGVTQSPTHLIKTRGQQVTLRCSPISGHKSVSWYQQVLGQGPQFIFQYYEKEERGRGNFPDRFSARQFPNYSSELNVNALLLGDSALYLCASSFGTGRANEKLFFGSGTQLSVL.

CDR3 coding DNA: TGTGCCAGCAGCCAAGGGCTAGCGGGGCCGAATGAGCAGTTCTTC. Its translation: CASSQGLAGPNEQFF. The J gene is TRBJ2-1, the V gene TRBV3-1 (or the pseudogene TRBV3-2); 9 bases fit TRBD2. CDR1 and CDR2 (germline): LGHDT, YNNKEL (reference sequence). The CDR3 extends over 15 amino acids. V gave up 1 base and J gave up 7 bases; unmatched junction bases: 5.

This clone occurred a few times. V and J are TRBV4-1 and TRBJ2-7; 9 bases match TRBD1. V was clipped by 4 bases and J by 5 bases; unmatched bases: 3. The CDR3 has 13 residues. Germline V CDR1 and CDR2: MGHRA, YSYEKL. The CDR3, as DNA: TGCGCCAGCAGCCTTAACAGGGGGCACGAGCAGTACTTC. Its translation: CASSLNRGHEQYF.

This clone has more than one count but fewer than ten. V gene TRBV28 combines with J gene TRBJ1-2, with 7 nucleotides matching TRBD1. Germline lookup yields CDR1 MDHEN and CDR2 SYDVKM. The CDR3 length is 13 residues. The J segment lost 2 bases and the V segment lost 3 bases, leaving 0 bases of the junction unmatched. For the CDR3, the DNA is TGTGCCAGCAGTTTGGACAGGAACTATGGCTACACCTTC. Translating gives CASSLDRNYGYTF.

This clone was found a few times. In DNA form, the CDR3 reads TGTGCCAGCAGAGGGTTTAGCGGGCTTCAGACGAACTACGAGCAGTACTTC. Residues: CASRGFSGLQTNYEQYF. This chain links TRBV28 with TRBJ2-7; 7 positions agree with TRBD2. The CDR3 is 17 residues long. Germline V gene data show CDR1 as MDHEN and CDR2 as SYDVKM. V shed 6 bases and J 3 bases; nucleotides not matched to a gene: 17.

This clone was seen a handful of times. The rearrangement links TRBV5-4 to TRBJ2-1, with a possible D match to TRBD2 (5 bases). V gave up 6 bases and J gave up 0 bases, with 16 bases separating them. Germline CDR1 and CDR2: SGHNT and YYREEE (reference sequence). This CDR3 has 16 amino acids. The DNA for the CDR3 is TGTGCCAGCACCAGCCAGGACTTCAGCTCCTACAATGAGCAGTTCTTC. Its translation is CASTSQDFSSYNEQFF.

The V call is TRBV3-1 (or the pseudogene TRBV3-2), the J call TRBJ2-5, with TRBD2 matching 8 bases. Germline CDR1 is LGHDT and CDR2 is YNNKEL (reference sequence). The CDR3 totals 14 residues. With 4 bases clipped from V and 5 bases from J, the junction kept 6 bases outside the gene matches. Written as DNA, the CDR3 is TGTGCCAGCAGCCCCCACGGGGGGGAGGAGACCCAGTACTTC. Protein sequence: CASSPHGGEETQYF.

The gene calls are TRBV7-3 and TRBJ2-2, with 7 positions matching TRBD1. Germline assignment: CDR1 SGHTA and CDR2 FQGTGA. V was clipped by 6 bases and J by 2 bases; unmatched bases: 6. The CDR3 is made up of 15 amino acids. CDR3 loop: CASSPTGTNTGELFF. The CDR3 region has the DNA TGTGCCAGCAGTCCGACAGGGACAAACACCGGGGAGCTGTTTTTT. Using reference TRBV7-3 and TRBJ2-2 for the parts outside the CDR3, the full variable domain is GAGVSQTPSNKVTEKGKYVELRCDPISGHTALYWYRQSLGQGPEFLIYFQGTGAADDSGLPNDRFFAVRPEGSVSTLKIQRTERGDSAVYLCASSPTGTNTGELFFGEGSRLTVL.

The genes are TRBV28 and TRBJ1-5, with TRBD1 as a possible D gene (6 bases). CDR3 length: 16 residues. V gave up 3 bases and J gave up 1 base, with 13 bases separating them. Per germline, CDR1 MDHEN and CDR2 SYDVKM. This chain's CDR3 is CASSFTNRVSNQPQHF. Written as DNA, the CDR3 is TGTGCCAGCAGTTTTACCAACAGGGTGAGCAATCAGCCCCAGCATTTT.

The rearrangement joins TRBV11-2 to TRBJ2-1; 7 bases map to TRBD2. Trimming removed 0 bases from V and 3 bases from J; junction bases left unmatched: 8. Germline V gives CDR1 SGHAT, CDR2 FQNNGV. CDR3 size: 17 residues. The DNA of the CDR3 is TGTGCCAGCAGCTTAGAGCATCGACTAGCCGACTACAATGAGCAGTTCTTC. Its translation: CASSLEHRLADYNEQFF.

V gene TRBV11-2 combines with J gene TRBJ1-2; D is possibly TRBD1 (5 bases). The ends were cut back, 3 bases at V and 7 bases at J, with 18 bases in the middle. From germline, CDR1 is SGHAT and CDR2 FQNNGV. The CDR3 is 15 amino acids. The CDR3 here is CASSLGGTEGSGYTF. CDR3 DNA sequence: TGTGCCAGCAGCTTGGGGGGGACGGAGGGTTCTGGCTACACCTTC.

This clone was picked up one time. This chain links TRBV3-1 (or the pseudogene TRBV3-2) with TRBJ2-3; 8 bases map to TRBD2. Germline values: CDR1 LGHDT, CDR2 YNNKEL (reference sequence). V lost 1 base to trimming and J lost 1 base; unmatched junction nucleotides: 4. CDR3 length: 16 residues. CDR3 sequence (DNA): TGTGCCAGCAGCCAAGGGGTTAGCGGGGGCACAGATACGCAGTATTTT. Its translation is CASSQGVSGGTDTQYF.

The chain couples TRBV18 to TRBJ1-1, with 7 nucleotides matching TRBD1. The germline gives CDR1 KGHSH, CDR2 LQKENI. Trimming removed 5 bases from V and 2 bases from J; junction bases left unmatched: 8. This CDR3 region has 15 residues. CDR3 in amino acids: CASSGVDRANTEAFF. The CDR3 DNA follows: TGTGCCAGCTCAGGGGTCGACAGGGCTAACACTGAAGCTTTCTTT. Looking up the rest from reference TRBV18 and TRBJ1-1 gives the full variable domain: NAGVMQNPRHLVRRRGQEARLRCSPMKGHSHVYWYRQLPEEGLKFMVYLQKENIIDESGMPKERFSAEFPKEGPSILRIQQVVRGDSAAYFCASSGVDRANTEAFFGQGTRLTVV.

This sequence joins TRBV27 and TRBJ1-2; no definite D call. The V and J ends lost 5 bases and 4 bases respectively, with 14 bases between them. In germline, CDR1 is MNHEY, CDR2 SMNVEV (reference sequence). The CDR3 is 14 residues long. CDR3 sequence (DNA): TGTGCCAGCAGTATAGATCGAAATGTCTATGGCTACACCTTC. As protein: CASSIDRNVYGYTF.

This sequence joins TRBV6-5 and TRBJ2-1; 9 bases agree with TRBD1. CDR1 MNHEY and CDR2 SVGAGI come from the germline V gene. V lost 8 bases to trimming and J lost 8 bases; unmatched junction nucleotides: 10. There are 14 residues in the CDR3. Here the CDR3 reads CASSGTGFVYEQFF. CDR3 coding DNA: TGTGCCAGCTCCGGGACAGGGTTTGTGTATGAGCAGTTCTTC.

The chain is built from TRBV7-2 and TRBJ2-5; D remains unclear. In germline, CDR1 is SGHTA, CDR2 FQGNSA. V was shortened by 1 base and J by 2 bases, with 2 bases between the two germline ends. The CDR3 is 12 amino acids. This CDR3 reads CASSLVQETQYF. CDR3 coding DNA: TGTGCCAGCAGCTTAGTACAAGAGACCCAGTACTTC.

This clone was seen a handful of times. The chain employs TRBV2 and TRBJ1-3; TRBD1 matches 7 bases. Germline V gene sequence: CDR1 SNHLY, CDR2 FYNNEI. This CDR3 region has 16 residues. V was clipped by 6 bases and J by 0 bases; unmatched bases: 8. CDR3 DNA: TGTGCCAGCAGCCGGGACAGACTTAGCTCTGGAAACACCATATATTTT. Translation gives CASSRDRLSSGNTIYF.

The rearrangement joins TRBV10-1 to TRBJ2-1, with D perhaps matching TRBD2 (6 bases). This CDR3 comprises 15 residues. Trimming cost V 0 bases and J 7 bases, with 13 bases left between them. Germline CDR1 and CDR2: WNHNN and SYGVQD (reference sequence). The CDR3 DNA reads TGCGCCAGCAGTGAGTCGATTCTGGGGGGAAATGAGCAGTTCTTC. It specifies CASSESILGGNEQFF.

This clone has only a few counts. Here the CDR3 reads CASSHTGSRGTEAFF. The CDR3 DNA reads as TGTGCCAGTAGTCACACAGGGTCTAGAGGGACTGAAGCTTTCTTT. The V and J genes are TRBV19 and TRBJ1-1; a possible D gene is TRBD1 (6 bases). The CDR3 length is 15 residues. Germline CDR1 and CDR2: LNHDA and SQIVND (reference sequence). Trimming left V 5 bases short and J 5 bases short, with 18 bases between. Full variable domain (rest looked up from reference TRBV19 and TRBJ1-1): DGGITQSPKYLFRKEGQNVTLSCEQNLNHDAMYWYRQDPGQGLRLIYYSQIVNDFQKGDIAEGYSVSREKKESFPLTVTSAQKNPTAFYLCASSHTGSRGTEAFFGQGTRLTVV.

The V gene is TRBV29-1, the J gene TRBJ2-7, with 7 positions matching TRBD1. Per the germline V gene, CDR1 is SQVTM and CDR2 is ANQGSEA. Trimming removed 6 bases from V and 1 base from J; junction bases left unmatched: 3. The CDR3 is 12 residues long. The CDR3 bases are TGCAGCGTCGAGGGACAGTCCTACGAGCAGTACTTC. Protein product: CSVEGQSYEQYF.

The chain joins TRBV6-5 to TRBJ2-1; D not resolved. CDR1 and CDR2 (germline): MNHEY, SVGAGI. The CDR3 is 14 amino acids. Trimming cost V 6 bases and J 0 bases, with 9 bases left between them. The CDR3 here is CASRDSSSYNEQFF. The DNA of the CDR3 is TGTGCCAGCAGAGATAGTAGCTCCTACAATGAGCAGTTCTTC.

The chain has TRBV15 and TRBJ2-3, with D possibly being TRBD2 (6 bases). The CDR3 has 14 residues. Per germline, CDR1 LNHNV and CDR2 YYDKDF (reference sequence). Trimming shortened V by 3 bases and J by 4 bases, and 11 bases separated the two germline ends. DNA of the CDR3: TGTGCCACCAGCAGGGGACTTTTGGCAGATACGCAGTATTTT. This encodes CATSRGLLADTQYF. Full variable domain (remainder filled in from reference TRBV15 and TRBJ2-3): DAMVIQNPRYQVTQFGKPVTLSCSQTLNHNVMYWYQQKSSQAPKLLFHYYDKDFNNEADTPDNFQSRRPNTSFCFLDIRSPGLGDTAMYLCATSRGLLADTQYFGPGTRLTVL.

The rearrangement uses TRBV10-3 and TRBJ2-3; no clear D. The V and J ends lost 10 bases and 3 bases respectively, with 11 bases between them. Per germline, CDR1 ENHRY and CDR2 SYGVKD. This CDR3 spans 12 amino acids. The CDR3 region is CATALATDTQYF. As DNA, the CDR3 is TGTGCCACAGCGCTCGCGACAGATACGCAGTATTTT.

The V and J genes are TRBV18 and TRBJ1-1; 11 bases align to TRBD1. Germline CDR1 KGHSH, CDR2 LQKENI. This CDR3 contains 18 residues. The V and J ends lost 2 bases and 3 bases, in that order; junction bases with no gene match: 11. The CDR3 DNA reads as TGTGCCAGCTCACCATCACTGGGACAGGGGGTTTACGACACTGAAGCTTTCTTT. Its translation is CASSPSLGQGVYDTEAFF.

This clone was observed a handful of times. The V and J genes are TRBV25-1 and TRBJ1-4, with 7 positions matching TRBD1. Germline CDR1 MGHDK, CDR2 SYGVNS. The CDR3 has 16 residues. The V gene end was trimmed by 2 bases and the J gene end by 5 bases; junction bases not matched to a gene: 8. The DNA for the CDR3 is TGTGCCAGCAGTGAAGGAGTGGGACAGACCAATGAAAAACTGTTTTTT. It yields the protein CASSEGVGQTNEKLFF. Drawing the rest from reference TRBV25-1 and TRBJ1-4, the complete variable domain is EADIYQTPRYLVIGTGKKITLECSQTMGHDKMYWYQQDPGMELHLIHYSYGVNSTEKGDLSSESTVSRIRTEHFPLTLESARPSHTSQYLCASSEGVGQTNEKLFFGSGTQLSVL.

V gene TRBV18 combines with J gene TRBJ1-6; TRBD1 matches 8 bases. The V gene's germline CDR1 is KGHSH and CDR2 LQKENI. Losses at the gene ends were 3 bases for V and 9 bases for J; bases not matched to a gene: 7. The length of the CDR3 is 15 residues. In DNA form, the CDR3 reads TGTGCCAGCTCACCTTTAGGACAGGGACGTTCACCCCTCCACTTT. Protein sequence: CASSPLGQGRSPLHF.